This TCR beta chain was recovered during a study of identical twins. This clonotype was seen more than once but under ten times. Its target is unknown. Study outcomes and limitations: Out-of-frame alpha sequences common to twins were enriched for low generation probability. Whereas memory repertoires showed no such difference, abundant cord blood beta clonotypes carried fewer insertions.

TCRdb re-derived calls from the 5' RACE reads in MiXCR, one entry per CDR3 protein. The sample lists 1.5 million or so distinct CDR3 sequences; under 35% were seen once. CDR3 length: 16 amino acids. J lost 4 bases, V lost 5 bases, and 7 bases had no gene match. Germline CDR1 reads SGHAT; CDR2 reads FQNNGV. The clonotype comes from a newborn girl in good health. The chain joins TRBV11-2 to TRBJ2-1; 11 bases fit TRBD2. The sample consisted of cord blood. The DNA for the CDR3 is TGTGCCAGCAGCCGCGCCACTAGCGGGGGATACAATGAGCAGTTCTTC. Its protein product is CASSRATSGGYNEQFF. Combining the CDR3 with reference TRBV11-2 and TRBJ2-1 gives the whole variable domain EAGVAQSPRYKIIEKRQSVAFWCNPISGHATLYWYQQILGQGPKLLIQFQNNGVVDDSQLPKDRFSAERLKGVDSTLKIQPAKLEDSAVYLCASSRATSGGYNEQFFGPGTRLTVL.